This is a list of T cell receptor beta chains from one sample in a study of T cells after yellow fever vaccination. TCRdb re-analysed the 5' RACE reads in MiXCR, keeping a single row per CDR3 protein. Of hundreds of thousands of distinct CDR3 sequences listed, roughly an eighth are singletons. The sequencing used CD4+ T cells sorted from PBMCs, collected 15 days after the yellow fever booster vaccination. The origin of the receptors is a man aged 18 to 29 who received the YFV17D yellow fever vaccine. CDR3s include the opening cysteine and the closing phenylalanine or tryptophan. A D gene is named only where the DNA matches it firmly. Only part of the rows carry a size: once, few, many, or a class if the clone is expanded.

TRBJ1-2 few TRBV6-5 TRBD1 CASSWIDREAGYTF
TRBJ2-1 few TRBV27 - CASGRLGFLRSSYNEQFF
TRBJ1-4 - TRBV11-2 TRBD1 CASSPGQYNEKLFF
TRBJ1-2 few TRBV4-2 - CASSQDAPGARNYGYTF
TRBJ2-3 few TRBV5-1 TRBD2 CASSNERGGKDTQYF
TRBJ2-1 - TRBV4-2 TRBD1 CASSLQGRDEQFF
TRBJ2-3 few TRBV28 TRBD1 CASSGTGGSDTQYF
TRBJ2-3 many TRBV7-9 TRBD1 CASNSWTGSPDTQYF
TRBJ1-4 few TRBV18 - CASSPLWGTNEKLFF
TRBJ1-2 few TRBV10-3 - CAISESTRLEAGYTF
TRBJ2-3 many TRBV12-3/TRBV12-4 - CASSLAGGRSTQYF
TRBJ2-2 many TRBV5-1 - CASSLIGNTGELFF
TRBJ1-4 - TRBV7-2 - CASSLNRVNEKLFF
TRBJ1-6 few TRBV6-4 - CASSDGTGNSPLHF
TRBJ2-2 many TRBV4-1 - CASSRLTGSGELFF
TRBJ2-1 - TRBV10-1 TRBD1 CASSMDRGNEQFF